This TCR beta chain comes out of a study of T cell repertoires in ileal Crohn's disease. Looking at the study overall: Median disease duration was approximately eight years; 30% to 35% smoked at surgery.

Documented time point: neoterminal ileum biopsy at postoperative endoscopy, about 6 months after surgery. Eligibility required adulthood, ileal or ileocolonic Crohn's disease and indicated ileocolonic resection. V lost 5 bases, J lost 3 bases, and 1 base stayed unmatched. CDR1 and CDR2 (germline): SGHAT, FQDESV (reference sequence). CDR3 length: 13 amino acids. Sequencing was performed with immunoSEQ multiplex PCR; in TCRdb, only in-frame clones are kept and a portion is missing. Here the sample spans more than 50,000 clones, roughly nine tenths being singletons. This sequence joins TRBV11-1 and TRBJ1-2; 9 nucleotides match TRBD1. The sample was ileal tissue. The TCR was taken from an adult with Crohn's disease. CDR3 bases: TGTGCCAGCAGCCGACAGGGGGACTATGGCTACACCTTC. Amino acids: CASSRQGDYGYTF.